These T cell receptor beta chains were read from a single sample in a study of brain metastases from non-small cell lung cancer. TCRdb keeps only in-frame clones here, not all; method: immunoSEQ multiplex PCR. The sample contains 2,800 or so clones, 75% to 90% of which appear only once. Sequencing was done on a sample of primary lung tumor tissue. These receptors were collected from a donor at least 40 years old with non-small cell lung cancer. Each CDR3 is given with its conserved first and last residue. The order of the fields is clone size, V gene, D gene, J gene, CDR3 protein, CDR3 DNA. A D gene is named only where the DNA matches it firmly. Rows may omit the clone size; those that give it use once, few, many or a size class.

abundance: NA
v_gene: TRBV6-6
d_gene: TRBD1
j_gene: TRBJ1-1
CDR3aa: CASSRPWDRVISTEAFF
CDR3nt: TGTGCCAGCAGTCGACCTTGGGACAGGGTTATTAGCACTGAAGCTTTCTTT

abundance: NA
v_gene: TRBV6-5
d_gene: TRBD1
j_gene: TRBJ1-5
CDR3aa: CATAGGSNQPQHF
CDR3nt: TGTGCCACCGCAGGGGGAAGCAATCAGCCCCAGCATTTT

abundance: NA
v_gene: TRBV2
d_gene: TRBD1
j_gene: TRBJ2-3
CDR3aa: CASSSGTGGANTQYF
CDR3nt: TGTGCCAGCAGTTCCGGGACAGGGGGCGCAAATACGCAGTATTTT

abundance: NA
v_gene: TRBV4-2
d_gene: NA
j_gene: TRBJ2-3
CDR3aa: CASSQVLDDTDTQYF
CDR3nt: TGTGCCAGCAGCCAAGTACTAGACGACACAGATACGCAGTATTTT

abundance: NA
v_gene: TRBV7-8
d_gene: NA
j_gene: TRBJ2-3
CDR3aa: CASSWRAGLITDTQYF
CDR3nt: TGTGCCAGCAGCTGGCGGGCAGGACTGATCACAGATACGCAGTATTTT

abundance: NA
v_gene: TRBV5-1
d_gene: TRBD2
j_gene: TRBJ2-3
CDR3aa: CASSLALGGTDTQYF
CDR3nt: TGCGCCAGCAGCTTGGCCCTCGGGGGGACAGATACGCAGTATTTT

abundance: NA
v_gene: TRBV15
d_gene: NA
j_gene: TRBJ2-5
CDR3aa: CATQRRGQQEIQYF
CDR3nt: TGTGCCACCCAGCGGCGGGGGCAGCAAGAGATTCAGTACTTC

abundance: NA
v_gene: TRBV5-4
d_gene: NA
j_gene: TRBJ1-2
CDR3aa: CASSPGFKANYGYTF
CDR3nt: TGTGCCAGCAGCCCGGGGTTTAAAGCTAACTATGGCTACACCTTC

abundance: NA
v_gene: TRBV9
d_gene: NA
j_gene: TRBJ2-3
CDR3aa: CASSVVGTDTQYF
CDR3nt: TGTGCCAGCAGCGTAGTTGGCACAGATACGCAGTATTTT

abundance: NA
v_gene: TRBV27
d_gene: TRBD1
j_gene: TRBJ1-5
CDR3aa: CASRIQGYSNQPQHF
CDR3nt: TGTGCCAGCAGAATACAGGGGTATAGCAATCAGCCCCAGCATTTT

abundance: NA
v_gene: TRBV5-1
d_gene: NA
j_gene: TRBJ1-2
CDR3aa: CASSLGDLNYGYTF
CDR3nt: TGCGCCAGCAGCTTGGGGGACCTTAACTATGGCTACACCTTC

abundance: few
v_gene: TRBV7-2
d_gene: TRBD1
j_gene: TRBJ1-5
CDR3aa: CASSLERGLHQPQHF
CDR3nt: TGTGCCAGCAGCTTAGAGAGGGGGCTACATCAGCCCCAGCATTTT

abundance: few
v_gene: TRBV29-1
d_gene: NA
j_gene: TRBJ2-5
CDR3aa: CSVARVSDSQETQYF
CDR3nt: TGCAGCGTTGCCCGGGTTTCGGATTCGCAAGAGACCCAGTACTTC

abundance: NA
v_gene: TRBV2
d_gene: NA
j_gene: TRBJ2-3
CDR3aa: CASGGYTDTQYF
CDR3nt: TGTGCCAGCGGGGGGTACACAGATACGCAGTATTTT

abundance: NA
v_gene: TRBV2
d_gene: NA
j_gene: TRBJ2-3
CDR3aa: CASRGVYRSGDTQYF
CDR3nt: TGTGCCAGCAGGGGAGTATACCGTTCCGGGGATACGCAGTATTTT

abundance: few
v_gene: TRBV7-6
d_gene: TRBD1
j_gene: TRBJ2-1
CDR3aa: CASSLQRTGPIYNEQFF
CDR3nt: TGTGCCAGCAGCCTTCAACGGACAGGCCCCATCTACAATGAGCAGTTCTTC

abundance: NA
v_gene: TRBV14
d_gene: NA
j_gene: TRBJ2-5
CDR3aa: CASSQVPGTQYF
CDR3nt: TGTGCCAGCAGCCAGGTCCCAGGGACCCAGTACTTC

abundance: NA
v_gene: TRBV7-8
d_gene: TRBD1
j_gene: TRBJ1-6
CDR3aa: CASSLLTGESPLHF
CDR3nt: TGTGCCAGCAGCTTATTGACAGGGGAGTCACCCCTCCACTTT

abundance: NA
v_gene: TRBV2
d_gene: NA
j_gene: TRBJ2-2
CDR3aa: CASNGRTNTGELFF
CDR3nt: TGTGCCAGCAATGGACGAACGAACACCGGGGAGCTGTTTTTT

abundance: few
v_gene: TRBV10-3
d_gene: TRBD1
j_gene: TRBJ1-1
CDR3aa: CAISDPGQGMNTEAFF
CDR3nt: TGTGCCATCAGTGACCCGGGACAGGGGATGAACACTGAAGCTTTCTTT

abundance: NA
v_gene: TRBV19
d_gene: NA
j_gene: TRBJ2-1
CDR3aa: CASSIRWGSSYNEQFF
CDR3nt: TGTGCCAGTAGTATTCGGTGGGGGTCCTCCTACAATGAGCAGTTCTTC

abundance: once
v_gene: TRBV28
d_gene: TRBD2
j_gene: TRBJ2-3
CDR3aa: CASSFLAGLPGDTDTQYF
CDR3nt: TGTGCCAGCAGTTTCCTAGCGGGGCTACCGGGGGACACAGATACGCAGTATTTT

abundance: NA
v_gene: TRBV19
d_gene: NA
j_gene: TRBJ1-5
CDR3aa: CASSKLEDQPQHF
CDR3nt: TGTGCCAGTAGTAAGCTCGAGGATCAGCCCCAGCATTTT

abundance: once
v_gene: TRBV6-1
d_gene: NA
j_gene: TRBJ1-3
CDR3aa: CASSERGGPGNTIYF
CDR3nt: TGTGCCAGCAGTGAGAGGGGGGGTCCTGGAAACACCATATATTTT

abundance: NA
v_gene: TRBV18
d_gene: NA
j_gene: TRBJ2-5
CDR3aa: CASSPTGFETQYF
CDR3nt: TGTGCCAGCTCACCAACGGGGTTCGAGACCCAGTACTTC

abundance: few
v_gene: TRBV28
d_gene: TRBD1
j_gene: TRBJ2-7
CDR3aa: CASRSTGRPLEREQYF
CDR3nt: TGTGCCAGCAGGTCGACAGGGCGGCCCCTCGAAAGGGAGCAGTACTTC

abundance: NA
v_gene: TRBV2
d_gene: TRBD1
j_gene: TRBJ2-4
CDR3aa: CASSERDRGLAIQYF
CDR3nt: TGTGCCAGCAGTGAAAGGGACAGGGGGCTCGCCATTCAGTACTTC

abundance: NA
v_gene: TRBV9
d_gene: NA
j_gene: TRBJ1-4
CDR3aa: CASSVGLEVDEKLFF
CDR3nt: TGTGCCAGCAGCGTAGGTTTGGAGGTTGATGAAAAACTGTTTTTT

abundance: NA
v_gene: TRBV9
d_gene: TRBD1
j_gene: TRBJ1-1
CDR3aa: CASSAWTGGYTEAFF
CDR3nt: TGTGCCAGCAGCGCCTGGACAGGGGGTTACACTGAAGCTTTCTTT

abundance: NA
v_gene: TRBV7-3
d_gene: TRBD2
j_gene: TRBJ2-1
CDR3aa: CASSPPRVGGGLINEQFF
CDR3nt: TGTGCCAGCAGCCCGCCCCGTGTAGGCGGGGGGCTCATCAATGAGCAGTTCTTC

abundance: NA
v_gene: TRBV5-1
d_gene: NA
j_gene: TRBJ2-7
CDR3aa: CASSLGGGSSYEQYF
CDR3nt: TGCGCCAGCAGCTTAGGGGGCGGGAGCTCCTACGAGCAGTACTTC

abundance: NA
v_gene: TRBV27
d_gene: NA
j_gene: TRBJ2-1
CDR3aa: CASSLGSPDSYNEQFF
CDR3nt: TGTGCCAGCAGTTTAGGCTCCCCGGACAGCTACAATGAGCAGTTCTTC

abundance: NA
v_gene: TRBV5-1
d_gene: NA
j_gene: TRBJ2-1
CDR3aa: CASSSRASGNNEQFF
CDR3nt: TGCGCCAGCAGCTCCCGGGCCTCAGGGAACAATGAGCAGTTCTTC

abundance: NA
v_gene: TRBV10-2
d_gene: NA
j_gene: TRBJ2-7
CDR3aa: CASSESEWYEQYF
CDR3nt: TGCGCCAGCAGTGAGTCCGAATGGTACGAGCAGTACTTC

abundance: NA
v_gene: TRBV19
d_gene: NA
j_gene: TRBJ2-1
CDR3aa: CASSIAGNEQFF
CDR3nt: TGTGCCAGTAGTATAGCCGGCAATGAGCAGTTCTTC

abundance: NA
v_gene: TRBV6-1
d_gene: NA
j_gene: TRBJ1-1
CDR3aa: CASSEFRGSTEAFF
CDR3nt: TGTGCCAGCAGTGAATTTCGGGGGAGCACTGAAGCTTTCTTT

abundance: NA
v_gene: TRBV7-9
d_gene: NA
j_gene: TRBJ1-2
CDR3aa: CASTIPGVSYGYTF
CDR3nt: TGTGCCAGCACCATTCCCGGGGTTAGCTATGGCTACACCTTC

abundance: few
v_gene: TRBV5-5
d_gene: NA
j_gene: TRBJ1-2
CDR3aa: CASSLDQLFSRGYTF
CDR3nt: TGTGCCAGCAGCTTGGACCAGCTATTTTCCCGCGGCTACACCTTC

abundance: NA
v_gene: TRBV7-9
d_gene: NA
j_gene: TRBJ2-4
CDR3aa: CASSLGQRIAKNIQYF
CDR3nt: TGTGCCAGCAGCTTAGGACAGCGAATAGCCAAAAACATTCAGTACTTC

abundance: NA
v_gene: TRBV7-9
d_gene: TRBD1
j_gene: TRBJ1-2
CDR3aa: CASSLLGTAYGYTF
CDR3nt: TGTGCCAGCAGCTTATTGGGGACAGCCTATGGCTACACCTTC

abundance: once
v_gene: TRBV2
d_gene: NA
j_gene: TRBJ2-2
CDR3aa: CASGTLQAGELFF
CDR3nt: TGTGCCAGCGGAACGCTTCAGGCGGGGGAGCTGTTTTTT

abundance: NA
v_gene: TRBV6-5
d_gene: TRBD1
j_gene: TRBJ1-3
CDR3aa: CASKITGGGNTIYF
CDR3nt: TGTGCCAGCAAAATAACAGGGGGTGGAAACACCATATATTTT

abundance: once
v_gene: TRBV9
d_gene: NA
j_gene: TRBJ2-2
CDR3aa: CASSGVTGVTGELFF
CDR3nt: TGTGCCAGCAGCGGTGTGACGGGTGTCACCGGGGAGCTGTTTTTT

abundance: NA
v_gene: TRBV5-1
d_gene: NA
j_gene: TRBJ1-5
CDR3aa: CASSLGGSNQPQHF
CDR3nt: TGCGCCAGCAGCCTGGGGGGTAGCAATCAGCCCCAGCATTTT

abundance: NA
v_gene: TRBV5-6
d_gene: NA
j_gene: TRBJ2-7
CDR3aa: CASSLGGLIYEQYF
CDR3nt: TGTGCCAGCAGCTTAGGGGGACTGATATACGAGCAGTACTTC

abundance: few
v_gene: TRBV4-1
d_gene: NA
j_gene: TRBJ1-2
CDR3aa: CASSQEQTLNYGYTF
CDR3nt: TGCGCCAGCAGCCAAGAACAAACTCTTAACTATGGCTACACCTTC

abundance: NA
v_gene: TRBV19
d_gene: NA
j_gene: TRBJ2-5
CDR3aa: CASSRWGFETQYF
CDR3nt: TGTGCCAGTAGCCGATGGGGATTTGAGACCCAGTACTTC

abundance: NA
v_gene: TRBV6-6
d_gene: NA
j_gene: TRBJ2-5
CDR3aa: CASGGAETQYF
CDR3nt: TGTGCCAGCGGGGGGGCGGAGACCCAGTACTTC

abundance: few
v_gene: TRBV9
d_gene: NA
j_gene: TRBJ2-3
CDR3aa: CASSPLGGGITDTQYF
CDR3nt: TGTGCCAGCAGCCCACTAGGGGGGGGGATAACAGATACGCAGTATTTT

abundance: few
v_gene: TRBV7-8
d_gene: NA
j_gene: TRBJ2-1
CDR3aa: CAPRVPAYNEQFF
CDR3nt: TGTGCCCCCCGTGTCCCCGCCTACAATGAGCAGTTCTTC

abundance: NA
v_gene: TRBV18
d_gene: NA
j_gene: TRBJ1-1
CDR3aa: CASSRDIGGDTEAFF
CDR3nt: TGTGCCAGCTCACGGGACATTGGAGGCGACACTGAAGCTTTCTTT

abundance: NA
v_gene: TRBV7-3
d_gene: NA
j_gene: TRBJ2-2
CDR3aa: CASSLGSNTGELFF
CDR3nt: TGTGCCAGCAGCTTAGGATCGAACACCGGGGAGCTGTTTTTT

abundance: NA
v_gene: TRBV2
d_gene: NA
j_gene: TRBJ2-2
CDR3aa: CASSGAFVTGELFF
CDR3nt: TGTGCCAGCAGCGGGGCTTTTGTCACCGGGGAGCTGTTTTTT

abundance: NA
v_gene: TRBV6-1
d_gene: NA
j_gene: TRBJ1-3
CDR3aa: CASSEVGANTIYF
CDR3nt: TGTGCCAGCAGTGAAGTTGGAGCAAACACCATATATTTT